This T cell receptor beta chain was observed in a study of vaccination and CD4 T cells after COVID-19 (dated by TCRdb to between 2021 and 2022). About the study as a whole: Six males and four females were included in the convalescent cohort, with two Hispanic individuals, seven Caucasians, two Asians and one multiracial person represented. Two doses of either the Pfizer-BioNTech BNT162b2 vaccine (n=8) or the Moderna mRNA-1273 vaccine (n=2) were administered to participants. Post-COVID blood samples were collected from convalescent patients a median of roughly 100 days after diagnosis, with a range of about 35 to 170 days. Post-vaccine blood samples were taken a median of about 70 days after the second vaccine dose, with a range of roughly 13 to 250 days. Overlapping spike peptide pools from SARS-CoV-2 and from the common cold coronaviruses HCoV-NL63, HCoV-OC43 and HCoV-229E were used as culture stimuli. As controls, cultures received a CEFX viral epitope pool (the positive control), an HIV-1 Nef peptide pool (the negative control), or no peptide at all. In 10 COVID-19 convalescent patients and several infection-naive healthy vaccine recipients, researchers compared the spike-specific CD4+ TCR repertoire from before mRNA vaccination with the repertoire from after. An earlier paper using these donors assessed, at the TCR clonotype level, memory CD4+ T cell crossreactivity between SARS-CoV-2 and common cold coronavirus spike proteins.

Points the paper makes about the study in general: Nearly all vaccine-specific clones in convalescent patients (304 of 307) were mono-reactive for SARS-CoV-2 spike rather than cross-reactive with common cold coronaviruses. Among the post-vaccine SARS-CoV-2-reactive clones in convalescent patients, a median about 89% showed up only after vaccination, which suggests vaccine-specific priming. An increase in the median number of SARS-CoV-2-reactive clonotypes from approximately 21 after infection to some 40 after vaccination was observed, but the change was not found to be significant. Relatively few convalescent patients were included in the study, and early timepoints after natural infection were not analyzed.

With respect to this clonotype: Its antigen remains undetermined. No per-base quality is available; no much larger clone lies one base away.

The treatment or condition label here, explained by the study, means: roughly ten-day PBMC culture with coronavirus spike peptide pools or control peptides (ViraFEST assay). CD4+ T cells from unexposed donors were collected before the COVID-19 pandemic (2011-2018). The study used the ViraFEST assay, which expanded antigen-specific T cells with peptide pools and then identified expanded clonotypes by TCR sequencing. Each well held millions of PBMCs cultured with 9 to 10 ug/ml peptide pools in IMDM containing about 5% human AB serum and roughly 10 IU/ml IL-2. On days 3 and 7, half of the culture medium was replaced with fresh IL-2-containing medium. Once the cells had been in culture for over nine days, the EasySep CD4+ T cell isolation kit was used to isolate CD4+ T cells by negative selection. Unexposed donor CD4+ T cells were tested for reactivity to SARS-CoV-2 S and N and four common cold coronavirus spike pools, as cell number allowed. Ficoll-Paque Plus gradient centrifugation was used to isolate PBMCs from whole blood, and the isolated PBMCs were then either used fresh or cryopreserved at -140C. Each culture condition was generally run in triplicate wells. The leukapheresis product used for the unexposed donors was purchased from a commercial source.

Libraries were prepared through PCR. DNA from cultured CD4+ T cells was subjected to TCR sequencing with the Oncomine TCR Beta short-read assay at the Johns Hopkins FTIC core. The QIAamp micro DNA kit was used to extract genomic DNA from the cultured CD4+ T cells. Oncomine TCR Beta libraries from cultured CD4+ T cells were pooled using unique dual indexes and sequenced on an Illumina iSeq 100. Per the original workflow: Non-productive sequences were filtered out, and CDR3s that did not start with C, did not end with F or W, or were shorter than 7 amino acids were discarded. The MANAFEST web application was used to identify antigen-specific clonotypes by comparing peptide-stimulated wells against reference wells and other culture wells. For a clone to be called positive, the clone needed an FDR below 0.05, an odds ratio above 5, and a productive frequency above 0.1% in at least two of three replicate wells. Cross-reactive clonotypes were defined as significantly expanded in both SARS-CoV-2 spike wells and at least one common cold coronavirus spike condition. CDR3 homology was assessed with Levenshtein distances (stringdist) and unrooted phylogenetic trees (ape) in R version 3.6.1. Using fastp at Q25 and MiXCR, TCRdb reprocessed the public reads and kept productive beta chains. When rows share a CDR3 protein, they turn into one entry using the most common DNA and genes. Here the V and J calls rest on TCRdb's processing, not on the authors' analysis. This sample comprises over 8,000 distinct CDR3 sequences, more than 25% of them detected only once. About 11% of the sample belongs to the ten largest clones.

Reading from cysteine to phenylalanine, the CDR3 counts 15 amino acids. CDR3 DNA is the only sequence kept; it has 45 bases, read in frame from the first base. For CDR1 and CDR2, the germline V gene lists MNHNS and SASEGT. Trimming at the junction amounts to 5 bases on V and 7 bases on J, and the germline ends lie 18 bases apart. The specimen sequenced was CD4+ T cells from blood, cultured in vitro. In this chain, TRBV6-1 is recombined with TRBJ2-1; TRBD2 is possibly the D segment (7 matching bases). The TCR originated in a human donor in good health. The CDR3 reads CASSPGGANRNEQFF. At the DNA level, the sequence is TGTGCCAGCAGTCCTGGGGGGGCAAATCGGAATGAGCAGTTCTTC.